The 27 T cell receptor beta chains given below trace back to one sample, sequenced in a study of T cells in Graves' hyperthyroidism and ophthalmopathy. From RNA transcripts, TCR beta CDR3 regions were amplified. A first-round RT-PCR of the TCR CDR3 used the HTBI primer set. One entry per CDR3 protein, called by TCRdb with MiXCR from the multiplex PCR reads. Of about 500,000 distinct CDR3 sequences listed, around 16% are singletons. Sequencing used blood. The receptor source for this set is a woman aged 30 to 39 with Graves' ophthalmopathy.

This clonotype was seen at least ten times. The V call is TRBV7-6, the J call TRBJ2-5; a weak D match, TRBD2 (7 bases). CDR1 and CDR2 (germline): SGHVS, FNYEAQ. V lost 5 bases, J lost 4 bases, and 14 bases lay in between. The CDR3 sequence is 14 residues long. The CDR3 loop is CASSPTGRGETQYF. The CDR3 bases are TGTGCCAGCAGCCCTACAGGGAGGGGAGAGACCCAGTACTTC. Full variable domain (missing parts from reference TRBV7-6 and TRBJ2-5): GAGVSQSPRYKVTKRGQDVALRCDPISGHVSLYWYRQALGQGPEFLTYFNYEAQQDKSGLPNDRFSAERPEGSISTLTIQRTEQRDSAMYRCASSPTGRGETQYFGPGTRLLVL.

The gene calls are TRBV28 and TRBJ2-3; 9 bases match TRBD2. Germline V gene data show CDR1 as MDHEN and CDR2 as SYDVKM. The V segment lost 6 bases and the J segment 1 base; nucleotides outside the gene matches: 5. This CDR3 comprises 15 residues. The CDR3 reads CASSGLALGTDTQYF. The CDR3 DNA follows: TGTGCCAGCAGCGGACTAGCGTTAGGCACAGATACGCAGTATTTT.

The table lists this clonotype with many counts. The chain joins TRBV12-3 or TRBV12-4 to TRBJ2-3; D perhaps matches TRBD2 (6 bases). V lost 1 base and J lost 3, with 11 bases in between. The CDR3 has 15 amino acids. CDR3 nucleotide sequence: TGTGCCAGCAGTTTAGATCGGGGGTGGACAGATACGCAGTATTTT. It codes for CASSLDRGWTDTQYF.

The V gene is TRBV19, the J gene TRBJ2-2; unclear D gene. Germline loops: CDR1 LNHDA, CDR2 SQIVND (reference sequence). This CDR3 region has 13 residues. The V gene lost 3 bases and the J gene lost 3 bases, with 5 bases spanning the gap. The CDR3 region has the DNA TGTGCCAGTAGTATTAGGGACACCGGGGAGCTGTTTTTT. Encoded protein: CASSIRDTGELFF. Full variable domain (rest looked up from reference TRBV19 and TRBJ2-2): DGGITQSPKYLFRKEGQNVTLSCEQNLNHDAMYWYRQDPGQGLRLIYYSQIVNDFQKGDIAEGYSVSREKKESFPLTVTSAQKNPTAFYLCASSIRDTGELFFGEGSRLTVL.

The table lists this clonotype with many counts. The DNA for the CDR3 is TGTGCCAGCAGTTTCTCCGGGACAGGGACCTACGAGCAGTACTTC. It codes for CASSFSGTGTYEQYF. The chain couples TRBV28 to TRBJ2-7; 9 bases are a match to TRBD1. This CDR3 has 15 amino acids. V was clipped by 3 bases and J by 2 bases; unmatched bases: 5. Germline V gene data show CDR1 as MDHEN and CDR2 as SYDVKM.

This sequence joins TRBV7-3 and TRBJ2-7; D is perhaps TRBD1 or TRBD2 (6 bases each). The germline gives CDR1 SGHTA, CDR2 FQGTGA. The CDR3 length is 14 residues. Trimming left V 5 bases short and J 7 bases short, with 18 bases between. In DNA, the CDR3 is TGTGCCAGCAGCCAAGATCCGGGGGCAAGTGAGCAGTACTTC. Translation gives CASSQDPGASEQYF. Filled out from reference TRBV7-3 and TRBJ2-7, the complete variable domain reads GAGVSQTPSNKVTEKGKYVELRCDPISGHTALYWYRQSLGQGPEFLIYFQGTGAADDSGLPNDRFFAVRPEGSVSTLKIQRTERGDSAVYLCASSQDPGASEQYFGPGTRLTVT.

The table lists this clonotype with a few counts. The chain joins TRBV3-2 to TRBJ1-3; whether TRBD1, the table's D call, matches the DNA was not checked. TRBV3-2 constitutes a pseudogene. This CDR3 is 17 amino acids long. CDR3 in amino acids: CASSQEGGPYSGNTIYF. Here the CDR3 DNA reads TGTGCCAGCAGCCAAGAAGGGGGTCCCTACTCTGGAAACACCATATATTTT.

This clonotype was seen ten or more times. This chain uses TRBV24-1 with TRBJ2-1, with a weak D call TRBD1 (6 bases). CDR3 size: 16 residues. Germline CDR1 KGHDR, CDR2 SFDVKD. V lost 4 bases and J lost 6, with 18 bases in between. CDR3 protein: CATSDASPGQLNEQFF. The CDR3 nucleotides are TGTGCCACCAGTGACGCCTCGCCCGGACAGCTCAATGAGCAGTTCTTC.

In its sample, this clonotype was seen many times. The chain is built from TRBV4-1 and TRBJ1-2; D is perhaps TRBD1 (5 bases). The CDR3 loop spans 15 amino acids. With 1 base removed from V and 3 bases from J, the gap between germline ends came to 12 bases. The V gene's germline CDR1 is MGHRA and CDR2 YSYEKL. The CDR3 sequence: CASSQVLQAHYGYTF. The CDR3, as DNA: TGCGCCAGCAGCCAAGTACTACAGGCGCACTATGGCTACACCTTC.

The chain carries TRBV30 and TRBJ1-6; D is ambiguous. The V end was cut by 5 bases, the J end by 10 bases, with 15 bases between. The CDR3 has 13 residues. In germline, CDR1 is GTSNPN, CDR2 SVGIG (reference sequence). In DNA form, the CDR3 reads TGTGCCTGGGGTCCCCACCCTGGGTCACCCCTCCACTTT. This gives the protein CAWGPHPGSPLHF.

The J gene is TRBJ2-1, the V gene TRBV4-1; D call uncertain. Germline assignment: CDR1 MGHRA and CDR2 YSYEKL. Trimming took off 2 bases at V and 10 bases at J, with 18 bases between the two ends. This CDR3 spans 15 amino acids. The DNA for the CDR3 is TGCGCCAGCAGCCAACGGGTTTTTGTCCTTAGGGAGCAGTTCTTC. It encodes CASSQRVFVLREQFF.

V gene TRBV6-1 combines with J gene TRBJ2-1, with 11 nucleotides matching TRBD2. V lost 5 bases, J lost 6 bases, and 15 bases stayed unmatched. The CDR3 runs to 18 residues. Germline assignment: CDR1 MNHNS and CDR2 SASEGT. Here the CDR3 reads CASSFRAFSGRGSNEQFF. CDR3 DNA: TGTGCCAGCAGTTTCAGGGCCTTTAGCGGGAGGGGTAGCAATGAGCAGTTCTTC.

This clonotype has a count of ten or more. V and J are TRBV28 and TRBJ1-5, with 8 bases fitting TRBD1. The junction had 4 bases not matched to a gene; V was cut back by 3 bases and J by 0 bases. The CDR3 loop spans 16 amino acids. Per the germline V gene, CDR1 is MDHEN and CDR2 is SYDVKM. CDR3 bases: TGTGCCAGCAGTTTCGGGACAGGAAATAGCAATCAGCCCCAGCATTTT. It codes for CASSFGTGNSNQPQHF.

This chain connects TRBV28 to TRBJ2-1; no clear D gene. V gave up 7 bases and J gave up 6 bases, with 7 bases separating them. The CDR3 length is 11 residues. Germline CDR1 reads MDHEN; CDR2 reads SYDVKM. The CDR3 reads CASMRSNEQFF. The CDR3 bases are TGTGCCAGCATGAGAAGCAATGAGCAGTTCTTC.

The chain is built from TRBV6-1 and TRBJ2-2, with D perhaps TRBD2 (6 bases). The germline V gene encodes CDR1 MNHNS and CDR2 SASEGT. V lost 5 bases, J lost 3 bases, and 19 bases lay in between. The CDR3 contains 17 residues. DNA of the CDR3: TGTGCCAGCAGTTCCCTTCACGGGGGACCCTACACCGGGGAGCTGTTTTTT. Translating it yields CASSSLHGGPYTGELFF.

This clonotype appeared many times. The gene calls are TRBV28 and TRBJ2-3; maybe TRBD2 (6 bases). Germline-derived CDR1 and CDR2 are MDHEN and SYDVKM. The CDR3 is 14 amino acids. Deletions cut 8 bases from V and 4 bases from J, with 16 bases between. CDR3 bases: TGTGCCAGCCTCGATGGAGGGTCAGCAGATACGCAGTATTTT. Translation gives CASLDGGSADTQYF.

The V call is TRBV7-9, the J call TRBJ1-1, with a weak D call TRBD1 (5 bases). CDR3 length equals 14 residues. From germline, CDR1 is SEHNR and CDR2 FQNEAQ (reference sequence). V shed 4 bases and J shed 8 bases, with 17 bases lying between them. The CDR3 DNA reads as TGTGCCAGCAGCTCCCCCCTGGCAGGGCCAGAAGCTTTCTTT. Protein product: CASSSPLAGPEAFF.

The chain employs TRBV28 and TRBJ1-6, with D perhaps TRBD1 (6 bases). This CDR3 has 14 amino acids. Germline V CDR1 and CDR2: MDHEN, SYDVKM. The germline V and J ends were trimmed by 6 bases and 6 bases, with 12 bases remaining between them. The CDR3 DNA reads as TGTGCCAGCAGCGCCGACAGGTTTAATTCACCCCTCCACTTT. It specifies CASSADRFNSPLHF.

The chain uses TRBV10-3 and TRBJ2-7, with D possibly TRBD2 on 5 matching bases. Per the germline V gene, CDR1 is ENHRY and CDR2 is SYGVKD. The CDR3 spans 11 residues. Trimming cost V 3 bases and J 12 bases, with 12 bases left between them. CDR3 region: CAISDQDSLYF. CDR3 DNA sequence: TGTGCCATCAGTGACCAGGACTCTCTGTACTTC.

This clonotype was picked up a small number of times. The J gene is TRBJ2-1, the V gene TRBV24-1; D is unresolved. Between the trimmed V and J ends, which lost 4 bases and 5 bases, there was a span of 5 bases. The CDR3 runs to 12 residues. Germline loops: CDR1 KGHDR, CDR2 SFDVKD. CDR3 coding DNA: TGTGCCACCAGTGACTACAACAATGAGCAGTTCTTC. Translation: CATSDYNNEQFF.

This clonotype was seen only a few times. J is TRBJ2-7 and V is TRBV29-1; 9 bases match TRBD1. Per the germline V gene, CDR1 is SQVTM and CDR2 is ANQGSEA. With V trimmed by 6 bases and J by 7 bases, 13 bases remained unmatched. CDR3 length: 14 amino acids. The DNA of the CDR3 is TGCAGCGTGGAAAGGGACAGGGTTTCGCGGGAGCAGTACTTC. This gives the protein CSVERDRVSREQYF.

This clonotype appeared many times. The chain combines TRBV3-1 with TRBJ2-7, with 8 bases matching TRBD1. The germline V gene encodes CDR1 LGHDT and CDR2 YNNKEL (reference sequence). CDR3 length: 15 residues. Trimming took 4 bases from V and 1 from J; bases not matched to a gene: 6. The CDR3 DNA follows: TGTGCCAGCAGCCCTTCGGGACAGGTATCCTACGAGCAGTACTTC. Translating gives CASSPSGQVSYEQYF.

The chain links TRBV6-1 to TRBJ2-7; 7 positions match TRBD1. From germline, CDR1 is MNHNS and CDR2 SASEGT. Germline trimming cut 7 bases from V and 6 bases from J; bases unmatched to any gene: 12. The CDR3 loop spans 14 amino acids. CDR3 protein: CASKQGSTAGEQYF. For the CDR3, the DNA is TGTGCCAGCAAACAGGGGAGTACGGCGGGCGAGCAGTACTTC.

As for this clonotype: Germline is not matched at one junction end, which may reflect a read error. The chain has TRBV6-2 or TRBV6-3 and TRBJ1-1; D perhaps matches TRBD1 (5 bases). CDR1 is MNHEY and CDR2 is SVGEGT in the germline V gene. The length of the CDR3 is 15 residues. CDR3 nucleotide sequence: TGTGCCAGCTACCTCAGGGTATCTCCTCCCGCTGAAGCTTCCTTT. Encoded protein: CASYLRVSPPAEASF.

This clonotype turned up a few times. The V and J genes are TRBV30 and TRBJ2-1; possibly TRBD2 for D (7 bases). The CDR3 covers 14 residues. The V end lost 5 bases, the J end lost 0 bases, and 11 bases lay between the germline ends. Per germline, CDR1 GTSNPN and CDR2 SVGIG (reference sequence). The CDR3 bases are TGTGCCTGGGGGAGGGGGAGCTCCTACAATGAGCAGTTCTTC. Its translation is CAWGRGSSYNEQFF.

V and J are TRBV25-1 and TRBJ2-7, with D possibly being TRBD1 (7 bases). Germline values: CDR1 MGHDK, CDR2 SYGVNS. The CDR3 sequence is 13 residues long. V shed 4 bases and J shed 6 bases, with 13 bases lying between them. For the CDR3, the DNA is TGTGCCAGCAGTGCGATCCAGGGGGGCGAGCAGTACTTC. Translating it yields CASSAIQGGEQYF.

This clonotype has ten or more counts. This rearrangement joins TRBV7-3 to TRBJ2-1; D gene uncertain. CDR3 length equals 16 residues. Germline CDR1 reads SGHTA; CDR2 reads FQGTGA. Trimming cost V 1 base and J 0 bases, with 10 bases left between them. This chain's CDR3 is CASSLNGESSYNEQFF. CDR3 DNA sequence: TGTGCCAGCAGCTTAAACGGAGAGAGCTCCTACAATGAGCAGTTCTTC. Using reference TRBV7-3 and TRBJ2-1 for the parts outside the CDR3, the full variable domain is GAGVSQTPSNKVTEKGKYVELRCDPISGHTALYWYRQSLGQGPEFLIYFQGTGAADDSGLPNDRFFAVRPEGSVSTLKIQRTERGDSAVYLCASSLNGESSYNEQFFGPGTRLTVL.